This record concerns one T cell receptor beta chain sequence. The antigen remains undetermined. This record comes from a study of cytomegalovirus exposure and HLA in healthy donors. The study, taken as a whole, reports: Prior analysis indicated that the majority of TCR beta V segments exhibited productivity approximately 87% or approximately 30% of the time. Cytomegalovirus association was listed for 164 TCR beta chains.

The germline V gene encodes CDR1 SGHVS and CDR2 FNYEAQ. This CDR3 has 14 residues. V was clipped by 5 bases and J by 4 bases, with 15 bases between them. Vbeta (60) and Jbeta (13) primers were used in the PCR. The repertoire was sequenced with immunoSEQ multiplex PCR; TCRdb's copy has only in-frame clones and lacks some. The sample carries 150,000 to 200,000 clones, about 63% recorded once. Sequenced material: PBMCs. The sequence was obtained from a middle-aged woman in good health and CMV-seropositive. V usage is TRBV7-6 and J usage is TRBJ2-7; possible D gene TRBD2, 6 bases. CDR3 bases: TGTGCCAGCAGCCCCCTGCGGGGAAATTACGAGCAGTACTTC. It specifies CASSPLRGNYEQYF.